This entry features one T cell receptor (beta chain) sequence. Antigen specificity is unknown. This sample is drawn from a study of T cells after yellow fever vaccination. General study results and limits: Overlap between CD4 and CD8 compartments was detected for a small share of clonotypes.

V lost 1 base to trimming and J lost 3 bases, with 12 bases between them. The CDR3 totals 15 residues. The germline CDR1 and CDR2 sequences are SGHNT and YYREEE (reference sequence). TCRdb re-analysed the 5' RACE reads in MiXCR, keeping a single row per CDR3 protein. The table includes 400,000 or so distinct CDR3 sequences, under 14% detected once. The receptor's source is a man younger than 35 who received the YFV17D yellow fever vaccine. Source: PBMCs, taken on the day of the first yellow fever vaccination. This sequence joins TRBV5-4 and TRBJ2-3, with D perhaps being TRBD1 or TRBD2 (6 bases each). CDR3 sequence reads: CASSLTWGATDTQYF. The CDR3 DNA reads TGTGCCAGCAGCTTGACGTGGGGGGCAACAGATACGCAGTATTTT.